These T cell receptor beta chains were read from a single sample in a study. TCRdb re-called the 5' RACE reads with MiXCR, one entry per CDR3 protein. The table has 46,000 or so distinct CDR3 sequences, roughly a fifth seen once. The sequenced material came from Tregs sorted from a lymph node. These receptors all stem from a female donor with breast cancer. Each CDR3 is given with its conserved first and last residue. D genes are given only for firm matches. Expanded clones get a size class; other rows say once, few or many, or leave the size out.

NA,TRBV15,TRBD1,TRBJ2-6,TGTGCCACCAGCACCGGGACAGGGGATGGGGCCAACGTCCTGACTTTC,CATSTGTGDGANVLTF
NA,TRBV28,NA,TRBJ2-7,TGTGTCAGCAGTTCCATCCATAGTTCGAAGTACTACGAGCAGTACTTC,CVSSSIHSSKYYEQYF
few,TRBV2,TRBD2,TRBJ2-5,TGTGCCAGCAGGCGGGAGATTCAAGAGACCCAGTACTTC,CASRREIQETQYF
many,TRBV4-1,NA,TRBJ2-2,TGCGCCAGCAGCCAAGGGCAGAGTACCGGGGAGCTGTTTTTT,CASSQGQSTGELFF
many,TRBV12-3/TRBV12-4,NA,TRBJ2-5,TGTGCCAGCAGTTTAAGGGGGGGATACGGGCAAGAGACCCAGTACTTC,CASSLRGGYGQETQYF
NA,TRBV20-1,TRBD1,TRBJ2-7,TGCAGTGCTAAAGGACAGGGGGTTTACGAGCAGTACTTC,CSAKGQGVYEQYF
NA,TRBV19,TRBD2,TRBJ2-1,TGTGCCAGTAGTATAGGACTAGCGGGAGTTGAGCAGCTCTTC,CASSIGLAGVEQLF
few,TRBV29-1,TRBD2,TRBJ2-5,TGCAGCGTTGAATTTGGCCCAGGACTAGCGGGAGAGCCGAAAGAGACCCAGTACTTC,CSVEFGPGLAGEPKETQYF
few,TRBV5-1,NA,TRBJ2-2,TGCGCCAGCAGCTTGGACCGGACCTCGAGGAACACCGGGGAGCTGTTTTTT,CASSLDRTSRNTGELFF
many,TRBV4-1,NA,TRBJ1-1,TGCGCCAGCAGCCCTTTGGTGGGGACACAGCGTGAAGCTTTCTTT,CASSPLVGTQREAFF
once,TRBV2,NA,TRBJ1-3,TGTGCCAGCAAAGGGAGTGGAAACACCATATATTTT,CASKGSGNTIYF
NA,TRBV12-3/TRBV12-4,TRBD1,TRBJ1-1,TGTGCCAGCAGTCCCGGACAGGGGGGCGGCAGGGCCCAAGGGTTTAACACTGAAGCTTTCTTT,CASSPGQGGGRAQGFNTEAFF
few,TRBV4-1,TRBD1,TRBJ2-7,TGCGCCAGCAGCCAAGGGAGGACAGGGGGAGCGTACGAGCAGTACTTC,CASSQGRTGGAYEQYF
many,TRBV12-3/TRBV12-4,NA,TRBJ2-2,TGTGCCAGCAGTTTGGGGGGGCGATACACCGGGGAGCTGTTTTTT,CASSLGGRYTGELFF
many,TRBV5-1,TRBD2,TRBJ2-2,TGCGCCAGCACCCCTCCCCTAGCGGGAGATACCGGGGAGCTGTTTTTT,CASTPPLAGDTGELFF
many,TRBV5-1,NA,TRBJ2-7,TGCGCCAGCATCCCGGGTCTCCGGTTTGTGGAGCAGTACTTC,CASIPGLRFVEQYF
NA,TRBV29-1,NA,TRBJ2-6,TGCAGCCCCCGCCGGCCCTGCTCTGGGGCCAACGTCCTGACTTTC,CSPRRPCSGANVLTF
medium-sized,TRBV7-3,NA,TRBJ1-1,TGTGCCAGCAGCCCGACGGGGGGGGGAGGCACTGAAGCTTTCTTT,CASSPTGGGGTEAFF
NA,TRBV27,NA,TRBJ2-7,TGTGCCAGCAGAGGGGCAGGGGCATTGTACTACGAGCAGTACTTC,CASRGAGALYYEQYF
few,TRBV15,NA,TRBJ2-1,TGTGCCACCAGCAGAGATAGCTTGGCTGGGGGTGAGCAGTTCTTC,CATSRDSLAGGEQFF
NA,TRBV12-3/TRBV12-4,NA,TRBJ1-1,TGTGCCAGCAGTCGGGACACTGAAGCTTTCTTT,CASSRDTEAFF
many,TRBV7-9,NA,TRBJ2-7,TGTGCCAGCAGCCGCGACAGTACCTACGAGCAGTACTTC,CASSRDSTYEQYF
NA,TRBV27,TRBD2,TRBJ2-1,TGTGCCAGCAGTACTTTCCAGCGGGGCTCCTACAATGAGCAGTTCTTC,CASSTFQRGSYNEQFF
many,TRBV9,TRBD2,TRBJ2-1,TGTGCCAGCAGCGTTGGAAGCGGGAACTCCTACAATGAGCAGTTCTTC,CASSVGSGNSYNEQFF
NA,TRBV7-9,NA,TRBJ1-1,TGTGCCAGCAGCTTCTACGCGATAGGAGGGCCGAGTGGAGCTTTCTTT,CASSFYAIGGPSGAFF
medium-sized,TRBV6-5,TRBD2,TRBJ2-5,TGTGCCAGCAGCCCGACTAGCGGGGAACAAGAGACCCAGTACTTC,CASSPTSGEQETQYF
many,TRBV7-9,TRBD1,TRBJ2-7,TGTGCCAGCAGCCCATGGACAGGGATCTCCTACGAGCAGTACTTC,CASSPWTGISYEQYF
NA,TRBV7-2,TRBD1,TRBJ2-7,TGTGCCAGCAGCCTCATAGCCAGACCGGGACAGGGGGTTCGCGAGCAGTACTTC,CASSLIARPGQGVREQYF
once,TRBV12-3/TRBV12-4,NA,TRBJ2-5,TGTATCAGCAGTTTAACCATGGGGGAGACCCAGTACTTC,CISSLTMGETQYF
NA,TRBV5-1,NA,TRBJ1-1,TGCACCAGCAGCTCGAGGAAGGGAAACACTGAAGCTTTCTTT,CTSSSRKGNTEAFF
few,TRBV24-1,NA,TRBJ2-3,TGTGCCACCAGTGATTTTCGGGGCACTACAGATACGCAGTATTTT,CATSDFRGTTDTQYF
NA,TRBV15,NA,TRBJ2-6,TGTGCCACCAGCAGAGATAGATCTGGGGCCAACGTCCTGACTTTC,CATSRDRSGANVLTF
many,TRBV5-4,TRBD1,TRBJ1-1,TGTGCCAGCAGCTCCGGGACAGGGACCACTGAAGCTTTCTTT,CASSSGTGTTEAFF
NA,TRBV27,NA,TRBJ2-5,TGTGCCAGCAGTTTATCGCGGTTCGATCAAGAGACCCAGTACTTC,CASSLSRFDQETQYF
many,TRBV5-1,TRBD2,TRBJ2-1,TGCGCCAGCAGCTTGGGGACTAGCGGATACAATGAGCAGTTCTTC,CASSLGTSGYNEQFF
NA,TRBV4-1,NA,TRBJ2-3,TGCGCCAGCAGGAAACAGGGTGAGACGCAGTATTTT,CASRKQGETQYF
NA,TRBV20-1,NA,TRBJ1-3,TGCAGTGCTAGAGCTTCAGGCTCTGGAAACACCATATATTTT,CSARASGSGNTIYF
NA,TRBV9,NA,TRBJ1-5,TGTGCCAGCAGCGATGAAAATAGCAATCAGCCCCAGCATTTT,CASSDENSNQPQHF
many,TRBV12-3/TRBV12-4,NA,TRBJ1-5,TGTGCCAGCAGTTTTGGGAGAAATCAGCCCCAGCATTTT,CASSFGRNQPQHF
NA,TRBV24-1,TRBD2,TRBJ2-1,TGTGCCACCAGTGATCCACTAGCGGGAGGGCCAGGTGAGCAGTTCTTC,CATSDPLAGGPGEQFF
NA,TRBV11-2,TRBD1,TRBJ1-1,TGTGCCAGCAGCTTAGCTGGGACAGAGGGAACTGAAGCTTTCTTT,CASSLAGTEGTEAFF
NA,TRBV12-3/TRBV12-4,NA,TRBJ2-2,TGTGCCAGCAGCCCCGTACGGACCGGGGAGCTGTTTTTT,CASSPVRTGELFF
NA,TRBV6-6,TRBD2,TRBJ2-3,TGTGCCAGCCTAGGAGGCCTAGCGGGCACAGATACGCAGTATTTT,CASLGGLAGTDTQYF
few,TRBV20-1,NA,TRBJ1-2,TGCAGTGCTAGACAGGGCCTGGATTATGGCTACACCTTC,CSARQGLDYGYTF
few,TRBV3-1,NA,TRBJ2-2,TGTGCCAGCAGCCAAGACTTGAACACCGGGGAGCTGTTTTTT,CASSQDLNTGELFF
few,TRBV7-6,NA,TRBJ2-1,TGTGCCAGCAGCTCCGACAGGGAGCAGTTCTTC,CASSSDREQFF
NA,TRBV5-1,NA,TRBJ2-2,TGCGCCAGCAGCTCAACAGGGAGACGAGACACCGGGGAGCTGTTTTTT,CASSSTGRRDTGELFF
many,TRBV5-1,NA,TRBJ1-2,TGCGCCAGCAGCTCGTACTTGGGGGAATATGGCTACACCTTC,CASSSYLGEYGYTF
few,TRBV6-2/TRBV6-3,NA,TRBJ1-1,TGTGCCAGCAGTTCCTCAGGGAGGGGTTCCACTGAAGCTTTCTTT,CASSSSGRGSTEAFF
few,TRBV20-1,NA,TRBJ1-1,TGCAGTGCTAGAATCCCGACCCGGCACACCTACCTCATGAACACTGAAGCTTTCTTC,CSARIPTRHTYLMNTEAFF
NA,TRBV9,TRBD1,TRBJ1-5,TGTGCCAGCAGCGTCGGGACAGACAATCAGCCCCAGCATTTT,CASSVGTDNQPQHF
many,TRBV3-1,NA,TRBJ2-2,TGTGCCAGCAGCCAATTTACCAGCGGGGAGCTGTTTTTT,CASSQFTSGELFF
NA,TRBV2,NA,TRBJ2-7,TGTGCCAGCAGGGCCCCCTACGAGCAGTACTTC,CASRAPYEQYF
many,TRBV28,TRBD2,TRBJ2-1,TGTGCCAGCAGTTTCCCCCCTAGCGGGAGCTCCTACAATGAGCAGTTCTTC,CASSFPPSGSSYNEQFF